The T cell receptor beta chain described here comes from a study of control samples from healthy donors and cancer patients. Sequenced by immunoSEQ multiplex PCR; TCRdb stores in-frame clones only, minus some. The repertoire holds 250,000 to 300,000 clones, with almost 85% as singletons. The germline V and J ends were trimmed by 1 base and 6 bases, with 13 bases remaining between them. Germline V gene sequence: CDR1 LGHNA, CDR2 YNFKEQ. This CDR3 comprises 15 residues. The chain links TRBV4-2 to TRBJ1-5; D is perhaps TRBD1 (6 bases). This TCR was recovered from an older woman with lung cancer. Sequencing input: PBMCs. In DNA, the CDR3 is TGTGCCAGCAGCCAAGGGCGGCAGGGGAGTCAGCCCCAGCATTTT. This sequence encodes CASSQGRQGSQPQHF.